Listed below are T cell receptor beta chains from one sample, sequenced in a study of long-term antiretroviral therapy in people with HIV. Profiled with immunoSEQ multiplex PCR; TCRdb holds only in-frame clones, not every one. The sample includes some 25,000 clones, 80% to 90% of them seen just once. The sequences come from unsorted PBMCs, collected 3 years after starting antiretroviral therapy. These receptors all stem from a man aged 35 to 55 with HIV. The CDR3 runs from the conserved cysteine through the conserved F or W.

>TRBJ2-2|TRBV5-8
CASSHTGELFF
>TRBJ1-1|TRBV13
CASSFENTEAFF
>TRBJ2-2|TRBV5-1
CASSPPLELFF
>TRBJ1-1|TRBV29-1
CSAWGMGTQGAFF
>TRBJ2-7|TRBV2
CASKGAEPYEQYF
>TRBJ2-2|TRBV7-3
CASSLFGDTGELFF
>TRBJ1-5|TRBV7-8
CASSLAAGTAQPQHF
>TRBJ2-3|TRBV2
CASSEGYTDTQYF
>TRBJ2-2|TRBV7-2
CASSRGTVNTGELFF
>TRBJ2-1|TRBV6-1
CASSEFSTGTLNEQFF
>TRBJ2-1|TRBV6-6
CASSHGLPNEQFF
>TRBJ1-1|TRBV10-3
CAISLTGTVNTEAFF
>TRBJ2-7|TRBV5-4
CASSQEMTAATYEQYF
>TRBJ1-5|TRBV6-5
CASMWSQPQHF
>TRBJ2-1|TRBV15
CATTRGSGTDEQFF
>TRBJ2-1|TRBV7-9
CASSMGTSGGNYNEQFF
>TRBJ1-5|TRBV19
CASRRTGTGEKPQHF
>TRBJ2-7|TRBV7-9
CASSAQGGEQYF
>TRBJ1-2|TRBV6-1
CASSEENTGAYGYTF
>TRBJ2-4|TRBV7-9
CASSPPGTSGTGGNIQYF
>TRBJ2-5|TRBV10-3
CAPILTETQYF
>TRBJ2-7|TRBV5-5
CASSLAGEVPTYEQYF